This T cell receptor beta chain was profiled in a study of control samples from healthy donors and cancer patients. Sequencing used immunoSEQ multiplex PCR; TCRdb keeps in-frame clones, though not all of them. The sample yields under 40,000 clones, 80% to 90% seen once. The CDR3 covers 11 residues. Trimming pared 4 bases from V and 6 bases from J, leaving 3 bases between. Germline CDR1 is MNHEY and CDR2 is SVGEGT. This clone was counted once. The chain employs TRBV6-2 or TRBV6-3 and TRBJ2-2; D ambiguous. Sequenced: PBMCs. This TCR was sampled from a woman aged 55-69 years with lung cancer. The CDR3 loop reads CASSFPGELFF. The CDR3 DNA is TGTGCCAGCAGTTTTCCCGGGGAGCTGTTTTTT.